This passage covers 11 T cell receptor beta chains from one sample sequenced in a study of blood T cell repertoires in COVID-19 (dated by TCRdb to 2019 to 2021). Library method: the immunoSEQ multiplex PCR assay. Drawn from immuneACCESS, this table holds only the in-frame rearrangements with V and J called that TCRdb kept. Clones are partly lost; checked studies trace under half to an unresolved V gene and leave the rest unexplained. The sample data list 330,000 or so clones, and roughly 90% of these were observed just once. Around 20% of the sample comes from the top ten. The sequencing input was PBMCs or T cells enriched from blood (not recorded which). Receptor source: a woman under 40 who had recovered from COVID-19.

The chain's CDR3 is CASSPAGGPYNEQFF. The DNA for the CDR3 is TGTGCCAGCTCACCAGCGGGAGGACCCTACAATGAGCAGTTCTTC. The chain couples TRBV18 to TRBJ2-1, with 8 positions matching TRBD2. CDR1 is KGHSH and CDR2 is LQKENI in the germline V gene. This CDR3 spans 15 amino acids. V gave up 2 bases and J gave up 2 bases; unmatched junction bases: 2.

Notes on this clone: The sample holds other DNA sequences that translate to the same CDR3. The CDR3 here is CSVGLAANTGELFF. The CDR3, as DNA: TGCAGCGTGGGACTAGCGGCGAACACCGGGGAGCTGTTTTTT. The rearrangement joins TRBV29-1 to TRBJ2-2; 11 bases line up with TRBD2. Trimming removed 6 bases from V and 0 bases from J; junction bases left unmatched: 0. Germline lookup yields CDR1 SQVTM and CDR2 ANQGSEA. CDR3 length equals 14 residues.

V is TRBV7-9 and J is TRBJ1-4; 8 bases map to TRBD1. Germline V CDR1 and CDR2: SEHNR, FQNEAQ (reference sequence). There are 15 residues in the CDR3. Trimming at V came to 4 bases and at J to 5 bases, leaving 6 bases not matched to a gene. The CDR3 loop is CASSSGRTGNEKLFF. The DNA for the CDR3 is TGTGCCAGCAGCTCCGGCCGGACAGGGAATGAAAAACTGTTTTTT. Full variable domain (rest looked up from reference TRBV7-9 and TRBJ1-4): DTGVSQNPRHKITKRGQNVTFRCDPISEHNRLYWYRQTLGQGPEFLTYFQNEAQLEKSRLLSDRFSAERPKGSFSTLEIQRTEQGDSAMYLCASSSGRTGNEKLFFGSGTQLSVL.

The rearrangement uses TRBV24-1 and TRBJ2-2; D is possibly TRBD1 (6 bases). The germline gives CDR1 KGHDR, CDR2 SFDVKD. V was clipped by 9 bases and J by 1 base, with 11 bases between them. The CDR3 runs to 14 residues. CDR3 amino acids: CATGGHLNTGELFF. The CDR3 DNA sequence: TGTGCCACCGGGGGCCACCTGAACACCGGGGAGCTGTTTTTT.

CDR3 bases: TGCGCCAGCAGCCAAGGTTTGGAGGGCCTAGCCAAAAACATTCAGTACTTC. Protein sequence: CASSQGLEGLAKNIQYF. V gene TRBV4-1 combines with J gene TRBJ2-4, with D possibly being TRBD2 (6 bases). The CDR3 extends over 17 amino acids. Looked up from germline, CDR1 is MGHRA and CDR2 is YSYEKL. V shed 1 base and J shed 0 bases, with 13 bases lying between them.

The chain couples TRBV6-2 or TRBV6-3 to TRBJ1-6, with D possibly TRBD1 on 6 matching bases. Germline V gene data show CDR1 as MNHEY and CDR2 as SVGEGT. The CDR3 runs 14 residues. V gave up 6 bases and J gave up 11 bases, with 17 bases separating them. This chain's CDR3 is CASSNLQGAAPLHF. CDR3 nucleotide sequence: TGTGCCAGCAGCAATTTACAGGGCGCGGCACCCCTCCACTTT.

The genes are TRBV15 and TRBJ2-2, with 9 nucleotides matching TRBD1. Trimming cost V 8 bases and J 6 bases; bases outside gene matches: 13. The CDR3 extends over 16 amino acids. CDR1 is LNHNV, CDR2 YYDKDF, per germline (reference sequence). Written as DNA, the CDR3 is TGTGCCACCCCCAACACCCCGGGACAGGGTTCCGGGGAGCTGTTTTTT. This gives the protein CATPNTPGQGSGELFF. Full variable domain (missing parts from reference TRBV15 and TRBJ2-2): DAMVIQNPRYQVTQFGKPVTLSCSQTLNHNVMYWYQQKSSQAPKLLFHYYDKDFNNEADTPDNFQSRRPNTSFCFLDIRSPGLGDTAMYLCATPNTPGQGSGELFFGEGSRLTVL.

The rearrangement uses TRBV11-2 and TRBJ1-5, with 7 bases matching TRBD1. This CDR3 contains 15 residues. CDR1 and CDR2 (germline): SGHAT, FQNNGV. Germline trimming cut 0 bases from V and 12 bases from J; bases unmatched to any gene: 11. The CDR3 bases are TGTGCCAGCAGCTTAGAAACAGGGGCCCCCGTGTACCAGCATTTT. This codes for CASSLETGAPVYQHF.

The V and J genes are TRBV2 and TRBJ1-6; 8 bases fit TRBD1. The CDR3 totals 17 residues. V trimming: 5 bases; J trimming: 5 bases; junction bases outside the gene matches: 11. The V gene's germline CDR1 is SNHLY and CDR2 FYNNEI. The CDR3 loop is CASSYSQGVFNNSPLHF. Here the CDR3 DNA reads TGTGCCAGCAGTTACTCACAGGGGGTGTTTAATAATTCACCCCTCCACTTT.

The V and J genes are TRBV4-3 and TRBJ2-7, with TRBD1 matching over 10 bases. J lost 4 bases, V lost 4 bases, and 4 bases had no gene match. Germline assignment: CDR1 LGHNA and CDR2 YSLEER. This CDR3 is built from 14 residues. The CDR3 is CASSPGTGEYEQYF. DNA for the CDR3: TGCGCCAGCAGCCCCGGGACAGGGGAATACGAGCAGTACTTC.

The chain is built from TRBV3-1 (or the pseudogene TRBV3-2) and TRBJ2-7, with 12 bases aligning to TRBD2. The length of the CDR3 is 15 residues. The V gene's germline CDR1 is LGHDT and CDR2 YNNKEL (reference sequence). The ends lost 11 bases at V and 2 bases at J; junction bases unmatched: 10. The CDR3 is CAGVQSSGGAYEQYF. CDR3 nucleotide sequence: TGTGCCGGCGTACAATCTAGCGGGGGGGCCTACGAGCAGTACTTC.